This TCR beta chain is from a study of blood T cell repertoires in COVID-19. Looking at the study overall: The origin of the acute and convalescent COVID-19 samples was the United States, Italy and Spain.

V shed 0 bases and J 2 bases; nucleotides not matched to a gene: 2. The CDR3 totals 16 residues. The germline CDR1 and CDR2 sequences are SGHNT and YYREEE (reference sequence). Authors' analysis steps: The authors estimated nucleated cell counts from reference gene primer amplification. Measured with immunoSEQ multiplex PCR; TCRdb has only the in-frame clones, and not every one. V and J calls and clone size are as listed in that table; D and trimming were resolved from the DNA. The table lists roughly 250,000 clones, around nine tenths of them singletons. This receptor was taken from a man between 40 and 49 years old who had recovered from COVID-19. The V call is TRBV5-4, the J call TRBJ2-2; 9 bases agree with TRBD1. Sequenced material: peripheral blood. The CDR3 reads CASSLVGQGNTGELFF. The DNA of the CDR3 is TGTGCCAGCAGCTTGGTGGGACAGGGAAACACCGGGGAGCTGTTTTTT.